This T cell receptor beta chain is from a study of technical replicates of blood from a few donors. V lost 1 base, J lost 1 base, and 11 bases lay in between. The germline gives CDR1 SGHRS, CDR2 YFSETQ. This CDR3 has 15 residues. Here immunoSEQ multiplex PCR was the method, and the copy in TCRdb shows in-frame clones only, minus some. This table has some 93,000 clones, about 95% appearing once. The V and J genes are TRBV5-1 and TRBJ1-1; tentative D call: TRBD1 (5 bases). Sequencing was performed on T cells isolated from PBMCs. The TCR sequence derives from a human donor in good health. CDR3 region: CASSLSTGWNTEAFF. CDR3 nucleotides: TGCGCCAGCAGCTTGTCCACAGGTTGGAACACTGAAGCTTTCTTT.